This T cell receptor beta chain originates from a study of tumor and adjacent non-tumor tissue in lung cancer. Looking at the study overall: Samples averaged about 4.2 million productive TCRbeta reads each.

Germline CDR1 is SGHAT and CDR2 is FQNNGV. The CDR3 totals 13 residues, both ends included. A modified ARM-PCR protocol with three rounds of nested PCR amplified TCRbeta. TCRdb used MiXCR to reprocess the multiplex PCR reads, holding one entry per CDR3 protein. The sample lists roughly 220,000 distinct CDR3 sequences; about 71% were seen once. With respect to this clonotype: It is likely a read error, because the conserved phenylalanine at the end of the CDR3 is missing. Because the CDR3's place on the DNA is in doubt, the DNA is left out and the CDR3 is given as listed by TCRdb.

RNA was extracted from bulk tissue without any cell sorting. This sequence originates from a man aged 60 to 75 with non-small cell lung cancer. This chain links TRBV11-2 with TRBJ2-2; TRBD1 is the table's D call and was not checked against the DNA. The sample consisted of lung tumor tissue. CDR3 region: CASSLGGTGELFS.